This TCR beta chain comes out of a study of blood T cell repertoires in COVID-19. CDR3 size: 14 residues. Germline trimming cut 5 bases from V and 7 bases from J; bases unmatched to any gene: 8. Germline V lookup: CDR1 MDHEN, CDR2 SYDVKM. Original processing methods: Scientists estimated how many nucleated cells there were by amplifying reference gene primers. Sequenced by immunoSEQ multiplex PCR; TCRdb stores in-frame clones only, minus some. D and trimming come from the DNA, and the V and J calls and clone size come from that table. The table includes 200,000 to 300,000 clones, approximately 80% detected once.

The specimen was peripheral blood. The clonotype originates from a man in his 60s with acute or convalescent COVID-19. V usage is TRBV28 and J usage is TRBJ1-5; TRBD1 aligns across 7 bases. CDR3 loop: CASSPAQGVQPQHF. Written as DNA, the CDR3 is TGTGCCAGCAGTCCTGCTCAGGGGGTACAGCCCCAGCATTTT.